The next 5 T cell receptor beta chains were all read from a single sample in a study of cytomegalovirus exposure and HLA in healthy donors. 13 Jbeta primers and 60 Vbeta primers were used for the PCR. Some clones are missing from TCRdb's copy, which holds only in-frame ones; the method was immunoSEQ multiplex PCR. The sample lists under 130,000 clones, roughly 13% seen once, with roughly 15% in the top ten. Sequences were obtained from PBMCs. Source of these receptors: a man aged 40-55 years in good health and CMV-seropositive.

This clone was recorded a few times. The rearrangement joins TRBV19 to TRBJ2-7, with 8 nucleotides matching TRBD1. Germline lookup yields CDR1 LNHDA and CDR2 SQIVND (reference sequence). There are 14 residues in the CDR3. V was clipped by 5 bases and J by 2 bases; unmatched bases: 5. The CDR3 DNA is TGTGCCAGTAGTCCCCGGACAGGGCCCTACGAGCAGTACTTC. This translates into CASSPRTGPYEQYF.

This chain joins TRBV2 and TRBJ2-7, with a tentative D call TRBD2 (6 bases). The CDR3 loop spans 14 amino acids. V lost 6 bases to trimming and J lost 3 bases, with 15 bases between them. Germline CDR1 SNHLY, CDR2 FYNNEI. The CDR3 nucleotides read TGTGCCAGCAGAGCTACGGGACTCGACTACGAGCAGTACTTC. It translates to CASRATGLDYEQYF.

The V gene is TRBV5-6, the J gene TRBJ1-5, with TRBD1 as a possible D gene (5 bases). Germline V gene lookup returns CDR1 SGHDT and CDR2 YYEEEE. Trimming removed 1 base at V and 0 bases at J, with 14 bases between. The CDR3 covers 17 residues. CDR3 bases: TGTGCCAGCAGCTTGACAACGGGGGAGGGTAGCAATCAGCCCCAGCATTTT. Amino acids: CASSLTTGEGSNQPQHF.

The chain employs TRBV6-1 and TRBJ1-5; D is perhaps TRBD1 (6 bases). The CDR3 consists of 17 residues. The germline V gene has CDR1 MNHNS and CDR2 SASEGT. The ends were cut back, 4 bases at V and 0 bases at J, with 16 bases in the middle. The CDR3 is CASSGGGQSNSNQPQHF. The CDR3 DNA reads TGTGCCAGCAGTGGGGGGGGGCAGTCAAATAGCAATCAGCCCCAGCATTTT.

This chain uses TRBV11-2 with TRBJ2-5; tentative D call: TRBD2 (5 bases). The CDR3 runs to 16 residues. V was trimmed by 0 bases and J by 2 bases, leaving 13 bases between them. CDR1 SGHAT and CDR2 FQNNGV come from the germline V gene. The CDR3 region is CASSLEVSGEQETQYF. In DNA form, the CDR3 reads TGTGCCAGCAGCTTAGAAGTTTCCGGGGAACAAGAGACCCAGTACTTC.